These 20 T cell receptor beta chains were all obtained from the same sample, sequenced in a study of T cell changes during pregnancy in multiple sclerosis. Libraries were prepared by immunoSEQ multiplex PCR; TCRdb keeps only in-frame clonotypes and omits some of them. The sample gives tens of thousands of clones, almost 95% of which show up once; less than 0.85% is in the top ten. This sample comprised CD4+ T cells from peripheral blood mononuclear cells, obtained in the third trimester of pregnancy. These receptors came from a female donor with multiple sclerosis, enrolled in a pregnancy study.

The chain is built from TRBV2 and TRBJ2-5; 11 bases map to TRBD2. This CDR3 is built from 15 residues. Germline CDR1 SNHLY, CDR2 FYNNEI. Losses at the gene ends were 5 bases for V and 4 bases for J; bases not matched to a gene: 6. The CDR3 nucleotides read TGTGCCAGCAGTCTGGGGCTAGCGGGAGGAGAGACCCAGTACTTC. Its translation: CASSLGLAGGETQYF.

This clone was detected once. The chain links TRBV6-1 to TRBJ2-7, with D maybe TRBD1 (6 bases). V lost 7 bases and J 3 bases, leaving 16 bases between the germline ends. CDR1 is MNHNS and CDR2 is SASEGT in the germline V gene. CDR3 size: 14 residues. The DNA for the CDR3 is TGTGCCAGCAATAAGGGGGAAGAGCTCTACGAGCAGTACTTC. It is translated as CASNKGEELYEQYF.

V and J are TRBV4-1 and TRBJ2-3; 16 nucleotides agree with TRBD2. The germline gives CDR1 MGHRA, CDR2 YSYEKL. The CDR3 is 17 residues long. V lost 6 bases to trimming and J lost 0 bases; unmatched junction nucleotides: 3. The CDR3 sequence: CASRGLAGGPSTDTQYF. The CDR3 DNA reads TGCGCCAGCAGGGGACTAGCGGGAGGGCCGAGCACAGATACGCAGTATTTT.

The rearrangement uses TRBV29-1 and TRBJ2-7; 11 bases are shared with TRBD2. Germline V gene lookup returns CDR1 SQVTM and CDR2 ANQGSEA. CDR3 length equals 16 residues. Trimming cost V 5 bases and J 0 bases; bases outside gene matches: 9. CDR3 nucleotides: TGCAGCGTTACCTCCCGACTAGCGGGGAACTCCTACGAGCAGTACTTC. This sequence encodes CSVTSRLAGNSYEQYF.

This chain links TRBV28 with TRBJ2-2, with D possibly matching TRBD2 (5 bases). CDR1 and CDR2 from the germline V gene are MDHEN and SYDVKM. CDR3 size: 15 residues. The germline V and J ends were trimmed by 2 bases and 0 bases, with 7 bases remaining between them. The chain's CDR3 is CASSLTRANTGELFF. In DNA, the CDR3 is TGTGCCAGCAGTTTAACTAGGGCGAACACCGGGGAGCTGTTTTTT.

The rearrangement joins TRBV21-1 to TRBJ2-1; the table's D call TRBD2 went unverified against the DNA. TRBV21-1 is designated a pseudogene. The CDR3 length is 15 residues. CDR3 bases: TGTGCCAGCAGCGGGACTAGCTGGCCCCCCAATGAGCAGTTCTTC. It is translated as CASSGTSWPPNEQFF.

This rearrangement joins TRBV14 to TRBJ2-1, with 12 bases matching TRBD2. Germline lookup yields CDR1 SGHDN and CDR2 FVKESK. Unmatched junction bases numbered 2, after V lost 0 bases and J lost 8 bases. This CDR3 comprises 15 residues. DNA for the CDR3: TGTGCCAGCAGCCAAGAAGGACTAGCGGGATATGAGCAGTTCTTC. Amino acid sequence: CASSQEGLAGYEQFF.

V usage is TRBV28 and J usage is TRBJ2-2; tentative D call: TRBD2 (7 bases). The germline V gene encodes CDR1 MDHEN and CDR2 SYDVKM. V lost 1 base and J lost 1, with 13 bases in between. The CDR3 sequence is 17 residues long. The CDR3 spells CASSLLRGGMNTGELFF. The CDR3 nucleotides read TGTGCCAGCAGTTTATTAAGGGGGGGAATGAACACCGGGGAGCTGTTTTTT.

With regard to this clone: Other DNA sequences in the same sample also yield this CDR3. The chain couples TRBV20-1 to TRBJ2-7; maybe TRBD2 (6 bases). Germline-derived CDR1 and CDR2 are DFQATT and SNEGSKA (reference sequence). Trimming took 6 bases from V and 6 from J, leaving 12 bases between them. The CDR3 covers 11 residues. The CDR3 sequence: CSARLVSEQYF. The CDR3 DNA follows: TGCAGTGCCCGACTAGTATCCGAGCAGTACTTC.

This clone was counted only a few times. The chain joins TRBV7-9 to TRBJ2-1, with 9 bases aligning to TRBD2. This CDR3 comprises 15 residues. J lost 0 bases, V lost 5 bases, and 2 bases had no gene match. Germline V gene sequence: CDR1 SEHNR, CDR2 FQNEAQ (reference sequence). CDR3 protein: CASSAAGGSYNEQFF. CDR3 coding DNA: TGTGCCAGCAGCGCAGCGGGAGGCTCCTACAATGAGCAGTTCTTC. Together with reference TRBV7-9 and TRBJ2-1, the CDR3 gives the full variable domain: DTGVSQNPRHKITKRGQNVTFRCDPISEHNRLYWYRQTLGQGPEFLTYFQNEAQLEKSRLLSDRFSAERPKGSFSTLEIQRTEQGDSAMYLCASSAAGGSYNEQFFGPGTRLTVL.

The chain recombines TRBV7-9 with TRBJ2-3; D not resolved. Germline loops: CDR1 SEHNR, CDR2 FQNEAQ (reference sequence). With 2 bases removed from V and 5 bases from J, the gap between germline ends came to 8 bases. The CDR3 length is 13 residues. The CDR3 region has the DNA TGTGCCAGCAGCTTATGGGCCGAAGATACGCAGTATTTT. Translating it yields CASSLWAEDTQYF.

V and J are TRBV9 and TRBJ1-2, with D possibly TRBD1 on 5 matching bases. V gave up 0 bases and J gave up 1 base, with 13 bases separating them. Germline lookup yields CDR1 SGDLS and CDR2 YYNGEE. CDR3 length: 16 residues. CDR3 sequence: CASSVAQGANNYGYTF. CDR3 sequence (DNA): TGTGCCAGCAGCGTAGCGCAAGGGGCAAATAACTATGGCTACACCTTC.

The chain links TRBV15 to TRBJ2-3; the D gene is possibly TRBD1 (5 bases). Germline-derived CDR1 and CDR2 are LNHNV and YYDKDF (reference sequence). This CDR3 has 15 residues. Trimming removed 1 base at V and 4 bases at J, with 12 bases between. The CDR3 nucleotides are TGTGCCACCAGCAGAGCAGGGCTCGAAGCAGATACGCAGTATTTT. Amino acid sequence: CATSRAGLEADTQYF.

The chain couples TRBV11-2 to TRBJ1-1; D unclear. V was clipped by 1 base and J by 7 bases, with 7 bases between them. The CDR3 covers 12 residues. Germline loops: CDR1 SGHAT, CDR2 FQNNGV. CDR3 protein: CASSLGGLEAFF. The CDR3 DNA sequence: TGTGCCAGCAGCTTAGGCGGCCTTGAAGCTTTCTTT.

V and J are TRBV9 and TRBJ2-7; D unresolved. Germline CDR1 and CDR2: SGDLS and YYNGEE. This CDR3 contains 14 residues. Between the trimmed V and J ends, which lost 4 bases and 4 bases, there was a span of 15 bases. CDR3 sequence reads: CASSPSNVLYEQYF. The CDR3 DNA is TGTGCCAGCAGCCCCTCTAATGTATTATACGAGCAGTACTTC.

The V and J genes are TRBV2 and TRBJ2-7; no definite D call. The V and J ends lost 6 bases and 0 bases respectively, with 15 bases between them. The CDR3 length is 15 residues. In germline, CDR1 is SNHLY, CDR2 FYNNEI. This CDR3 reads CASSQTRSSSYEQYF. CDR3 DNA: TGTGCCAGCAGCCAAACCAGGTCGAGCTCCTACGAGCAGTACTTC.

J is TRBJ1-4 and V is TRBV4-1; D not resolved. This CDR3 is built from 17 residues. V gave up 0 bases and J gave up 3 bases, with 14 bases separating them. CDR1 and CDR2 (germline): MGHRA, YSYEKL. The CDR3 sequence: CASSQEEGRLANEKLFF. The DNA for the CDR3 is TGCGCCAGCAGCCAAGAGGAGGGAAGGTTAGCTAATGAAAAACTGTTTTTT.

This chain uses TRBV11-2 with TRBJ1-2, with D possibly being TRBD1 (5 bases). Trimming cost V 5 bases and J 6 bases, with 16 bases left between them. The CDR3 is 14 amino acids. CDR1 SGHAT and CDR2 FQNNGV come from the germline V gene. The CDR3 nucleotides are TGTGCCAGCAGCCAAGGGGCGACAGTTCATGGCTACACCTTC. Its protein product is CASSQGATVHGYTF.

This chain joins TRBV7-2 and TRBJ1-1; D gene unclear. V dropped 5 bases and J dropped 1 base, with 8 bases sitting between them. CDR3 length: 13 amino acids. Germline V CDR1 and CDR2: SGHTA, FQGNSA. In DNA form, the CDR3 reads TGTGCCAGCAGCGAACATCAGAACACTGAAGCTTTCTTT. This encodes CASSEHQNTEAFF.

The chain combines TRBV30 with TRBJ1-2, with D unresolved. Germline CDR1 GTSNPN, CDR2 SVGIG (reference sequence). V was clipped by 4 bases and J by 2 bases, with 11 bases between them. CDR3 length: 13 amino acids. CDR3 amino acids: CAWNPGGNYGYTF. CDR3 nucleotides: TGTGCCTGGAACCCCGGAGGGAACTATGGCTACACCTTC.